This T cell receptor beta chain was found in a study of T cells in Graves' hyperthyroidism and ophthalmopathy. RNA transcripts served as the template for amplifying TCR beta CDR3 regions. TCR CDR3 underwent first-round RT-PCR with the HTBI primer set. TCRdb used MiXCR to reprocess the multiplex PCR reads, holding one entry per CDR3 protein. The table records more than 300,000 distinct CDR3 sequences, about 18% of them present only once. There are many counts of this clonotype. The germline gives CDR1 DFQATT, CDR2 SNEGSKA (reference sequence). Unmatched junction bases numbered 9, after V lost 5 bases and J lost 3 bases. This CDR3 is built from 15 residues.

The V gene is TRBV20-1, the J gene TRBJ2-3, with 9 bases fitting TRBD2. The sequence derives from a woman aged 25 to 45 with Graves' hyperthyroidism that later progressed to Graves' ophthalmopathy. The sequenced sample was blood. This CDR3 is CSAPILAGPTDTQYF. In nucleotides, the CDR3 is TGCAGTGCTCCAATCCTAGCGGGACCGACAGATACGCAGTATTTT.